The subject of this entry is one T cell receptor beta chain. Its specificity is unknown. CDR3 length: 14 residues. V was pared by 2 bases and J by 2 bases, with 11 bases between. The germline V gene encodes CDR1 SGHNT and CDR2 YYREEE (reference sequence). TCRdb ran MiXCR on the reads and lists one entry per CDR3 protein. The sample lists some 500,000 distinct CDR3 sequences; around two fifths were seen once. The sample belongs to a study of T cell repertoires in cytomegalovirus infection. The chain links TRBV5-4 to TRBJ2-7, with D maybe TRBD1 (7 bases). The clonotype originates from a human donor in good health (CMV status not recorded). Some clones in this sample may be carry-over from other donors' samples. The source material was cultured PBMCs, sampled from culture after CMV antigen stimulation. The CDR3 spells CASSFAGQTYEQYF. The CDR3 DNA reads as TGTGCCAGCAGCTTCGCGGGACAGACCTACGAGCAGTACTTC.